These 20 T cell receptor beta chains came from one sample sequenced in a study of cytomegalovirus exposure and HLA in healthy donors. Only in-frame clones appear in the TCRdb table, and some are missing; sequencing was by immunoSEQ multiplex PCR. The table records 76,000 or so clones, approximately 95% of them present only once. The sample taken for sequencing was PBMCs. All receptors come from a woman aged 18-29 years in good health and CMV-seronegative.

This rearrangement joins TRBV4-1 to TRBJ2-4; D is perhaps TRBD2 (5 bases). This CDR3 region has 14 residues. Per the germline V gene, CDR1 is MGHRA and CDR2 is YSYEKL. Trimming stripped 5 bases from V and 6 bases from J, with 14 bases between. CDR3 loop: CASSNLGGRNIQYF. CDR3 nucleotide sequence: TGCGCCAGCAGCAACCTCGGAGGCAGAAACATTCAGTACTTC.

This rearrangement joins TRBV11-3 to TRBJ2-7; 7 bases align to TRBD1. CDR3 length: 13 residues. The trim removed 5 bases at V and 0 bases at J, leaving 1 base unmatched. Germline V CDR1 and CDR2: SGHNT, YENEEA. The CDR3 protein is CASSHRGSYEQYF. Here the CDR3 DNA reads TGTGCCAGCAGCCACAGGGGCTCCTACGAGCAGTACTTC.

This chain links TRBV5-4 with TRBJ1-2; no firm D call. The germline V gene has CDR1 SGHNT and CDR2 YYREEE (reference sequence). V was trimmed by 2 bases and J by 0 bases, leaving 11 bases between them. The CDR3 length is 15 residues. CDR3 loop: CASSFNIDPNYGYTF. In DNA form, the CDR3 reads TGTGCCAGCAGCTTTAATATAGATCCTAACTATGGCTACACCTTC. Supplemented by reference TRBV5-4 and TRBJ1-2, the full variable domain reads ETGVTQSPTHLIKTRGQQVTLRCSSQSGHNTVSWYQQALGQGPQFIFQYYREEENGRGNFPPRFSGLQFPNYSSELNVNALELDDSALYLCASSFNIDPNYGYTFGSGTRLTVV.

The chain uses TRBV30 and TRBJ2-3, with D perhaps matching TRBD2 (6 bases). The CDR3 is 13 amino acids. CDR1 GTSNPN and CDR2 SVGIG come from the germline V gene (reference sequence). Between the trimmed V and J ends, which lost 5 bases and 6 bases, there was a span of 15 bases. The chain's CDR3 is CAWARVAGDTQYF. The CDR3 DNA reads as TGTGCCTGGGCGCGGGTGGCGGGGGATACGCAGTATTTT.

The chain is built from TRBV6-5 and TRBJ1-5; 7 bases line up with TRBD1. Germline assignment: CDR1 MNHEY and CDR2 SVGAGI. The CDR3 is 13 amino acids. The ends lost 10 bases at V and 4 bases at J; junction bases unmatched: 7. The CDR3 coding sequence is TGTGCCACAGGGGACAGCCGAAATCAGCCCCAGCATTTT. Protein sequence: CATGDSRNQPQHF.

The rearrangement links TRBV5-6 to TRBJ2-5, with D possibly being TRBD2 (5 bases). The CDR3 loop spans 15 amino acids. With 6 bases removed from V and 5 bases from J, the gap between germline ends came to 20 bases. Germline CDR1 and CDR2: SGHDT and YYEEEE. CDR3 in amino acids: CASNGGLLLGETQYF. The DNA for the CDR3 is TGTGCCAGCAACGGCGGGTTACTCTTGGGGGAGACCCAGTACTTC.

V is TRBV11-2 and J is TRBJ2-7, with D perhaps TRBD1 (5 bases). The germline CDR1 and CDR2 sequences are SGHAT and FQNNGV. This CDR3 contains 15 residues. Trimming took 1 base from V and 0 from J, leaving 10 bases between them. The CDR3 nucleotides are TGTGCCAGCAGCTTAGCCGGACACCCCTCCTACGAGCAGTACTTC. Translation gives CASSLAGHPSYEQYF.

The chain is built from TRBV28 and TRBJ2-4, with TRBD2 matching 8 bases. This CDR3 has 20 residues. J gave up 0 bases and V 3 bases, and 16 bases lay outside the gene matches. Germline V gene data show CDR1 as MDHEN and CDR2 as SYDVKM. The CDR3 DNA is TGTGCCAGCAGTTTGATCGGGGGGGCAGGGTGGAATATAGCCAAAAACATTCAGTACTTC. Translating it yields CASSLIGGAGWNIAKNIQYF.

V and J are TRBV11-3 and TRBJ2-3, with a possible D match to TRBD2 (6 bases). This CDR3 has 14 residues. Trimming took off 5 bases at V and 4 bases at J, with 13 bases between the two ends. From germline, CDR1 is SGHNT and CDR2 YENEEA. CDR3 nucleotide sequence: TGTGCCAGCAGCACAGGAGGGCCTGCAGATACGCAGTATTTT. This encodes CASSTGGPADTQYF.

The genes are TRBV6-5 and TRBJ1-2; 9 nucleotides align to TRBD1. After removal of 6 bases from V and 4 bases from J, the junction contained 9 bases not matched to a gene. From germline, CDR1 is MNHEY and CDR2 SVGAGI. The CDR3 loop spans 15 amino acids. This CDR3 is CASSRDRDRAYGYTF. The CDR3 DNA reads TGTGCCAGCAGCCGGGACCGGGACAGGGCCTATGGCTACACCTTC.

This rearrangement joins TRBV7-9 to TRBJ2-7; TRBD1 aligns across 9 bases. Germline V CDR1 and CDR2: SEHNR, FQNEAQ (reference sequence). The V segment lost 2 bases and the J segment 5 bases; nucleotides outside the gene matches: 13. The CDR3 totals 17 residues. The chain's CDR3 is CASSLITLRDRVDEQYF. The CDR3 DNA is TGTGCCAGCAGCTTAATTACCCTTCGGGACAGGGTGGACGAGCAGTACTTC.

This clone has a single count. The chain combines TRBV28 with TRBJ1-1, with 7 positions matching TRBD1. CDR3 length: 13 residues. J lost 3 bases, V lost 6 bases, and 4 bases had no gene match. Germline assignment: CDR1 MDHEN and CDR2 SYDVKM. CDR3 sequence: CASRTGVYTEAFF. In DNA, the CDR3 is TGTGCCAGCAGAACAGGGGTCTACACTGAAGCTTTCTTT. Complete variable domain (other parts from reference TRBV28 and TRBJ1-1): DVKVTQSSRYLVKRTGEKVFLECVQDMDHENMFWYRQDPGLGLRLIYFSYDVKMKEKGDIPEGYSVSREKKERFSLILESASTNQTSMYLCASRTGVYTEAFFGQGTRLTVV.

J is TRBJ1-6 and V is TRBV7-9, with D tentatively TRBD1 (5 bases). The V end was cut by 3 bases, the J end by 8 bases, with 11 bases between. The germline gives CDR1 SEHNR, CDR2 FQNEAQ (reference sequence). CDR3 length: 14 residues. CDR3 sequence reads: CASSFSTEDSPLHF. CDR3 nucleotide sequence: TGTGCCAGCAGCTTTTCGACAGAGGATTCACCCCTCCACTTT.

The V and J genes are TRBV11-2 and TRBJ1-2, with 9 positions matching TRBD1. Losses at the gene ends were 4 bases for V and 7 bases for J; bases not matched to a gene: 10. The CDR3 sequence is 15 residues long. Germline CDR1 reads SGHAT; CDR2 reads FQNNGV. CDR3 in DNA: TGTGCCAGCAGCTCCCTTACAGGGGGCGAGAGTGGCTACACCTTC. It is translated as CASSSLTGGESGYTF.

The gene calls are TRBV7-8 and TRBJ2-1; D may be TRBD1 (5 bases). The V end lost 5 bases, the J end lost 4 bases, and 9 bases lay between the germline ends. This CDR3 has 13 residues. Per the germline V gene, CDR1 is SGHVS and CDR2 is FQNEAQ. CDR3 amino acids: CASSLGAYNEQFF. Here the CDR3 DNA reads TGTGCCAGCAGCCTAGGGGCTTACAATGAGCAGTTCTTC.

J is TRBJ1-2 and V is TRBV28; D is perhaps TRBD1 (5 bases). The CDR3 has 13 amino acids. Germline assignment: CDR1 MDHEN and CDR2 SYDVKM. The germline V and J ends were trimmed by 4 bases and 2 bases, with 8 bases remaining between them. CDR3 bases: TGTGCCAGCAGTTCTGACAGAAACTATGGCTACACCTTC. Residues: CASSSDRNYGYTF.

The CDR3 loop reads CAISDVGTSNSYYGYTF. The CDR3 DNA reads TGTGCCATCAGTGACGTGGGGACATCTAATTCCTACTATGGCTACACCTTC. The rearrangement joins TRBV10-3 to TRBJ1-2; the D gene is possibly TRBD1 (6 bases). The CDR3 runs to 17 residues. From germline, CDR1 is ENHRY and CDR2 SYGVKD. V lost 3 bases, J lost 3 bases, and 20 bases lay in between.

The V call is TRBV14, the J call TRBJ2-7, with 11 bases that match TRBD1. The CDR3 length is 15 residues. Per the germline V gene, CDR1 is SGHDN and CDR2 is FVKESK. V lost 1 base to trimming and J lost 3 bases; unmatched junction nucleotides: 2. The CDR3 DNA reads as TGTGCCAGCAGCCAAGGGGGACAGGGGGGCTACGAGCAGTACTTC. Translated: CASSQGGQGGYEQYF. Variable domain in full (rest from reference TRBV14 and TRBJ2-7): EAGVTQFPSHSVIEKGQTVTLRCDPISGHDNLYWYRRVMGKEIKFLLHFVKESKQDESGMPNNRFLAERTGGTYSTLKVQPAELEDSGVYFCASSQGGQGGYEQYFGPGTRLTVT.

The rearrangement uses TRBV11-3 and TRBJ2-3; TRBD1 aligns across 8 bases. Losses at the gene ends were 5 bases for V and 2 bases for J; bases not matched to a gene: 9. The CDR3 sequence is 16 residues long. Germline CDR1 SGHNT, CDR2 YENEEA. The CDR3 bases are TGTGCCAGCAGCGTGGGGCTGGACAGGGCCACAGATACGCAGTATTTT. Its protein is CASSVGLDRATDTQYF.

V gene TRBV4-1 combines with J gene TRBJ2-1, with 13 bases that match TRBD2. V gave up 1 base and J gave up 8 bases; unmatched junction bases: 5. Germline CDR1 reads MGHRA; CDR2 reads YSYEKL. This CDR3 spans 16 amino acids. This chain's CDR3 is CASSQVTSGGADEQFF. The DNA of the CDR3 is TGCGCCAGCAGCCAAGTTACTAGCGGGGGGGCGGATGAGCAGTTCTTC.